The entry that follows covers one TCR beta chain sequence. A much larger clonotype is one base distant, so this may be a read error. TCR beta cDNA was prepared out of around 460 ng total RNA by means of a constant-region primer. ARM-PCR was slightly modified, and three nested multiplex PCR rounds with it gave rise to the TCR beta libraries. The first two PCR rounds used TRBV1-TRBV30 primers with a Cbeta primer, approximately 10 cycles each. From the multiplex PCR reads, TCRdb called clonotypes with MiXCR, one entry per CDR3 protein. The table has some 22,000 distinct CDR3 sequences, around 77% seen once. This record comes from a study of tumor-infiltrating lymphocytes in primary liver carcinoma. Between roughly 20 and 31 mg of unsorted bulk tissue served as the source from which RNA and DNA were co-extracted. CDR1 is SGHNT, CDR2 YYREEE, per germline (reference sequence). This CDR3 spans 14 amino acids.

The chain uses TRBV5-4 and TRBJ2-5, with TRBD1 identical over 7 bases. The material sequenced was liver tumor tissue from sampling region 5. The subset: tumor region T5, tumor centre. The TCR comes from a woman aged 25 to 39 with primary liver carcinoma and hepatitis B virus infection. The CDR3 here is CASSRGQSQETQHF. CDR3 bases: TGTGCCAGCAGCCGGGGACAGAGTCAAGAGACCCAACACTTC. Together with reference TRBV5-4 and TRBJ2-5, the CDR3 gives the full variable domain: ETGVTQSPTHLIKTRGQQVTLRCSSQSGHNTVSWYQQALGQGPQFIFQYYREEENGRGNFPPRFSGLQFPNYSSELNVNALELDDSALYLCASSRGQSQETQHFGPGTRLLVL.